This is a list of T cell receptor beta chains from one sample in a study of OX40 agonist ivuxolimab in advanced cancers. The repertoire was sequenced with immunoSEQ multiplex PCR; TCRdb's copy has only in-frame clones and lacks some. In the table there are tens of thousands of clones, 75% to 90% of which are singletons. The sequenced sample was CD4+ or CD8+ T cells sorted from blood, obtained in a trial of the OX40 agonist ivuxolimab. The receptors were gathered from an adult with an advanced solid tumor such as melanoma, head and neck, liver or kidney cancer. The CDR3 runs from the conserved cysteine through the conserved F or W. The D gene is left open where the match is weak. Only some rows state a clone size, as once, few, many or a class for expanded clones.

j_gene,v_gene,abundance,d_gene,CDR3nt,CDR3aa
TRBJ1-2,TRBV27,-,TRBD1,TGTGCCAGCAGTCCGTCCGGACAGGGGGCGGTGTTTGGCTACACCTTC,CASSPSGQGAVFGYTF
TRBJ2-1,TRBV27,-,-,TGTGCCAGCAGTCAAACGGGACTGATGGACAATGAGCAGTTCTTC,CASSQTGLMDNEQFF
TRBJ1-2,TRBV2,-,TRBD1,TGTGCCATATGGGGGGGACAGTCTAACTATGGCTACACCTTC,CAIWGGQSNYGYTF
TRBJ2-3,TRBV7-9,-,-,TGTGCCAGCAGAAATCTAGGCCCAATTGATACGCAGTATTTT,CASRNLGPIDTQYF
TRBJ2-2,TRBV7-9,-,-,TGTGCCAGCAGCTTTGGCTCCGGGGAGCTGTTTTTT,CASSFGSGELFF
TRBJ2-7,TRBV7-2,-,TRBD2,TGTGCCAGCAGCGTGCGAGCGGGAGGGGTGCGGGAGCAGTACTTC,CASSVRAGGVREQYF
TRBJ1-2,TRBV2,-,TRBD1,TGTGCCAGCGAGGGACAGGGGTATGGCTACACCTTC,CASEGQGYGYTF
TRBJ1-3,TRBV6-5,-,-,TGTGCCAGCAGCCAGGACCTTGGAAACACCATATATTTT,CASSQDLGNTIYF
TRBJ1-1,TRBV19,-,-,TGTGCCAGTAGCCAGGGTGGGGTTTTACCTGAAGCTTTCTTT,CASSQGGVLPEAFF
TRBJ2-4,TRBV2,few,-,TGTGCCAGCAGTGAGAGACAGTTAGCCAAAAACATTCAGTACTTC,CASSERQLAKNIQYF
TRBJ2-7,TRBV10-3,-,TRBD1,TGTGCCAGCGGACAGGGAGACTATCCGTCGGAGCAGTACTTC,CASGQGDYPSEQYF
TRBJ2-1,TRBV21-1,-,-,TGTGCCAGCAGCAAGACTAGCGGGAGGATTGAGAATGAGCAGTTCTTC,CASSKTSGRIENEQFF
TRBJ1-2,TRBV13,-,-,TGTGCCAGCAGCGCGGTCCCGGAGGGCACTAACTATGGCTACACCTTC,CASSAVPEGTNYGYTF
TRBJ1-6,TRBV27,-,-,TGTGCCAGCAGTTTAGAAAGTAATTCACCCCTCCACTTT,CASSLESNSPLHF
TRBJ1-1,TRBV2,-,-,TGTGCCAGCCGCTTCGAGAGGACTGAAGCTTTCTTT,CASRFERTEAFF
TRBJ1-4,TRBV10-3,few,TRBD1,TGTGCCATCAGTGAGAGGGGACAGACTAATGAAAAACTGTTTTTT,CAISERGQTNEKLFF
TRBJ2-2,TRBV29-1,-,TRBD2,TGCAGCGTTGTAGGGCTAGCGGGGGGCCCGGGGGAGCTGTTTTTT,CSVVGLAGGPGELFF
TRBJ2-2,TRBV7-9,-,TRBD2,TGTGCCAGCGCGCCTCTAGCGGGAGGCGGCGGCGGGGAGCTGTTTTTT,CASAPLAGGGGGELFF
TRBJ1-1,TRBV15,-,-,TGTGCCACCAGCAGAGTAATGAACACTGAAGCTTTCTTT,CATSRVMNTEAFF
TRBJ2-4,TRBV25-1,-,TRBD1,TGTGCCAGCAGTGACGGGACAGGGACGTACTTC,CASSDGTGTYF
TRBJ2-3,TRBV6-5,-,-,TGTGCCAGCAGGTTTGGGGGAGATGATACGCAGTATTTT,CASRFGGDDTQYF
TRBJ2-7,TRBV5-4,-,TRBD1,TGTGCCAGCAGCCCAGGGACAGGGCCCTACGAGCAGTACTTC,CASSPGTGPYEQYF
TRBJ2-7,TRBV11-2,-,-,TGTGCCAGCAGCTTAGACGTCGGATCCTACGAGCAGTACTTC,CASSLDVGSYEQYF
TRBJ2-2,TRBV12-5,-,-,TGTGCTAGTGGTTTGTCCCTGTCCGGGGAGCTGTTTTTT,CASGLSLSGELFF
TRBJ1-5,TRBV6-1,-,-,TGTGCCAGCAGTGAAGCGAGGGGTTTCGGGTATAGCAATCAGCCCCAGCATTTT,CASSEARGFGYSNQPQHF